This TCR beta chain was profiled in a study of response to subunit inactivated influenza vaccine. The CDR3 loop spans 13 amino acids. Germline CDR1 and CDR2: SGHAT and FQNNGV. TCRdb used MiXCR to reprocess the RT-PCR reads, holding one entry per CDR3 protein. The table shows roughly 620,000 distinct CDR3 sequences, with about 11% occurring only once. This clonotype was counted only a few times. The junction and the germline gene differ at one end; a read error may be behind it. These data were likewise used in another study, on T cells expressing NK-cell markers. That investigation notes: UMIs accompanied the 5'RACE template switching by which TCR beta cDNA was made. Sorted CD3+CD56+NKG2C+, CD3+CD56+NKG2C- and CD3+CD56-NKG2C+ T cells provided the TCR beta repertoires. HCMV serostatus: seven of eight sequenced donors positive, one negative. Dominant NKG2C+ clonotype frequencies of roughly 1.0-8% of CD8+ T cells were measured in over 5 donors. It is unclear if expanded NKG2C-expressing clones target HCMV antigens.

This receptor was identified in a man between 50 and 59 years old who received an inactivated influenza vaccine. Sequencing was performed on PBMCs from blood, taken on the day of vaccination. The chain is built from TRBV11-2 and TRBJ1-3; the match to TRBD1 covers 7 bases. The CDR3 sequence: CASSTRQGRLSDF. The CDR3 region has the DNA TGTGCCAGCAGCACACGACAGGGCAGGCTCTCGGATTTT.